The clone carrying this T cell receptor (beta chain) was recorded a few times. Its antigen is as yet unknown. This CDR3 is 15 amino acids long. Trimming took off 2 bases at V and 5 bases at J, with 16 bases between the two ends. From germline, CDR1 is SGDLS and CDR2 YYNGEE. The sample originates from a study of T cells in Graves' hyperthyroidism and ophthalmopathy. Study-wide findings and caveats: A model built on 13 V-J features separated ophthalmopathy from stable hyperthyroidism. Most expanded thyroid clonotypes above 0.001 recurred in blood.

Newly diagnosed patients aged 18 to 65 had hyperthyroidism of under 2 months' duration. Thyroid ultrasound and orbital computed tomography, with clinical symptoms and serum thyroxine and TRAb, informed diagnoses. Amplification yielded TCR beta CDR3 regions, with RNA transcripts as the source. HTBI primers drove first-round RT-PCR of the TCR CDR3. In TCRdb, the multiplex PCR reads were re-called with MiXCR into one record per CDR3 protein. The sample lists hundreds of thousands of distinct CDR3 sequences, 18% occurring once. The J gene is TRBJ2-5, the V gene TRBV9; tentatively, D is TRBD1 (5 bases). This TCR was recovered from a woman aged 45-65 years with Graves' hyperthyroidism that later progressed to Graves' ophthalmopathy. Material: blood. This chain's CDR3 is CASSVLSAGQETQYF. CDR3 nucleotides: TGTGCCAGCAGCGTTTTAAGTGCAGGGCAGGAGACCCAGTACTTC.